Below, 31 T cell receptor beta chains from the same sample are listed, as sequenced in a study of blood T cell repertoires in COVID-19. Measured with immunoSEQ multiplex PCR; TCRdb has only the in-frame clones, and not every one. The profile shows roughly 280,000 clones, around 89% of them singletons. Specimen: PBMCs or T cells enriched from blood (not recorded which). Receptors originate from a woman in her late teens or twenties who had recovered from COVID-19.

In its sample, this clone was seen once. The CDR3 bases are TGTGCCAGTACCCTACAGGGGGCGGTTGGCGAGCAGTACTTC. Translation: CASTLQGAVGEQYF. This chain uses TRBV19 with TRBJ2-7; 9 bases are shared with TRBD1. The CDR3 extends over 14 amino acids. Germline V lookup: CDR1 LNHDA, CDR2 SQIVND (reference sequence). The J segment lost 6 bases and the V segment lost 7 bases, leaving 10 bases of the junction unmatched.

The V gene is TRBV7-2, the J gene TRBJ2-1, with 13 bases identical to TRBD2. The CDR3 runs 16 residues. J was trimmed by 4 bases and V by 5 bases; bases with no gene match: 5. The germline V gene has CDR1 SGHTA and CDR2 FQGNSA. The CDR3 DNA sequence: TGTGCCAGCAGCGCCACTAGCGGGGGGGGATACAATGAGCAGTTCTTC. Amino acid sequence: CASSATSGGGYNEQFF.

The gene calls are TRBV3-1 (or the pseudogene TRBV3-2) and TRBJ2-5, with D maybe TRBD2 (5 bases). The CDR3 covers 15 residues. Trimming stripped 2 bases from V and 5 bases from J, with 15 bases between. From germline, CDR1 is LGHDT and CDR2 YNNKEL (reference sequence). The CDR3 DNA reads as TGTGCCAGCAGCCAACGGGGTTCCCTCGAGGAGACCCAGTACTTC. The encoded protein is CASSQRGSLEETQYF.

In this sample, this clone turned up a few times. The V gene is TRBV9, the J gene TRBJ2-3; possible D gene TRBD2, 6 bases. V was pared by 4 bases and J by 3 bases, with 15 bases between. This CDR3 contains 15 residues. In germline, CDR1 is SGDLS, CDR2 YYNGEE. CDR3 DNA: TGTGCCAGCAGCCCTCGATTTGGAGGGACAGATACGCAGTATTTT. Protein sequence: CASSPRFGGTDTQYF.

This chain joins TRBV19 and TRBJ1-3, with 8 bases fitting TRBD1. With 8 bases clipped from V and 0 bases from J, the junction kept 3 bases outside the gene matches. CDR3 length: 14 residues. Germline lookup yields CDR1 LNHDA and CDR2 SQIVND (reference sequence). CDR3 DNA: TGTGCCAGTGTGGACAGGGACTCTGGAAACACCATATATTTT. It translates to CASVDRDSGNTIYF. Drawing the rest from reference TRBV19 and TRBJ1-3, the complete variable domain is DGGITQSPKYLFRKEGQNVTLSCEQNLNHDAMYWYRQDPGQGLRLIYYSQIVNDFQKGDIAEGYSVSREKKESFPLTVTSAQKNPTAFYLCASVDRDSGNTIYFGEGSWLTVV.

This rearrangement joins TRBV15 to TRBJ2-3, with 7 bases fitting TRBD2. With 8 bases clipped from V and 5 bases from J, the junction kept 10 bases outside the gene matches. The CDR3 runs 14 residues. Germline CDR1 and CDR2: LNHNV and YYDKDF (reference sequence). CDR3 nucleotide sequence: TGTGCCACCCGAGCGGGGTATTTGGGAGATACGCAGTATTTT. It yields the protein CATRAGYLGDTQYF.

Of note for this clone: Other DNA sequences in the same sample also yield this CDR3. The chain carries TRBV28 and TRBJ1-5; D unclear. Germline lookup yields CDR1 MDHEN and CDR2 SYDVKM. V shed 6 bases and J shed 5 bases, with 5 bases lying between them. The CDR3 has 11 residues. CDR3 residues: CASSTDQPQHF. CDR3 nucleotide sequence: TGTGCCAGCAGCACTGATCAGCCCCAGCATTTT.

This clone has only one observation. The V call is TRBV5-1, the J call TRBJ2-7, with 7 nucleotides matching TRBD2. Germline V gene data show CDR1 as SGHRS and CDR2 as YFSETQ. The CDR3 is made up of 16 amino acids. V lost 6 bases, J lost 3 bases, and 15 bases stayed unmatched. The CDR3 nucleotides read TGCGCCAGCAAGGAACTAAGTGGGGCTAGCGGCTACGAGCAGTACTTC. Protein: CASKELSGASGYEQYF.

This chain connects TRBV10-1 to TRBJ1-1, with TRBD1 identical over 9 bases. Germline trimming cut 5 bases from V and 0 bases from J; bases unmatched to any gene: 7. Germline V gene lookup returns CDR1 WNHNN and CDR2 SYGVQD (reference sequence). The CDR3 is made up of 16 amino acids. CDR3 loop: CASSPGQGTMNTEAFF. DNA of the CDR3: TGCGCCAGCAGTCCTGGACAGGGGACTATGAACACTGAAGCTTTCTTT.

The chain recombines TRBV12-5 with TRBJ2-3; 14 nucleotides match TRBD2. With 5 bases clipped from V and 8 bases from J, the junction kept 6 bases outside the gene matches. The CDR3 extends over 15 amino acids. The germline V gene encodes CDR1 LGHNT and CDR2 FRNRAP. CDR3 DNA: TGTGCTAGTGGTCTTTACGGGACTAGCGGGGGTACGCAGTATTTT. Protein sequence: CASGLYGTSGGTQYF. The full variable domain, in which reference TRBV12-5 and TRBJ2-3 provide the parts outside the CDR3, is DARVTQTPRHKVTEMGQEVTMRCQPILGHNTVFWYRQTMMQGLELLAYFRNRAPLDDSGMPKDRFSAEMPDATLATLKIQPSEPRDSAVYFCASGLYGTSGGTQYFGPGTRLTVL.

The chain employs TRBV6-4 and TRBJ1-2, with D possibly being TRBD1 (6 bases). Germline values: CDR1 MRHNA, CDR2 SNTAGT. The CDR3 is made up of 15 amino acids. Trimming pared 5 bases from V and 5 bases from J, leaving 18 bases between. The CDR3 spells CASSNHGVRGYGYTF. DNA for the CDR3: TGTGCCAGCAGTAACCACGGTGTTAGGGGGTATGGCTACACCTTC.

This rearrangement joins TRBV29-1 to TRBJ1-2; a possible D gene is TRBD1 (5 bases). Trimming left V 1 base short and J 6 bases short, with 9 bases between. This CDR3 contains 12 residues. Looked up from germline, CDR1 is SQVTM and CDR2 is ANQGSEA. The CDR3 reads CSVEGDSDGYTF. CDR3 sequence (DNA): TGCAGCGTTGAAGGGGACTCCGATGGCTACACCTTC.

The chain uses TRBV27 and TRBJ1-4, with TRBD1 as a possible D gene (5 bases). Trimming stripped 3 bases from V and 5 bases from J, with 10 bases between. In germline, CDR1 is MNHEY, CDR2 SMNVEV (reference sequence). The CDR3 covers 14 residues. The CDR3 nucleotides are TGTGCCAGCAGTTTGCGACAGCTAAATGAAAAACTGTTTTTT. This sequence encodes CASSLRQLNEKLFF.

A note on this clone: The identical CDR3 is also encoded by other nucleotide sequences in the sample. The genes are TRBV6-4 and TRBJ2-3; possibly TRBD2 for D (6 bases). V was clipped by 6 bases and J by 2 bases, with 9 bases between them. Germline V gene data show CDR1 as MRHNA and CDR2 as SNTAGT. CDR3 length equals 13 residues. The CDR3 is CASSVDYTDTQYF. In DNA form, the CDR3 reads TGTGCCAGCAGCGTGGACTACACAGATACGCAGTATTTT.

The CDR3 DNA reads TGTGCCAGCAGCTTTCTACCGGGACAGGGACCCTACGAGCAGTACTTC. Encoded protein: CASSFLPGQGPYEQYF. This sequence joins TRBV11-2 and TRBJ2-7; TRBD1 matches at 9 bases. V lost 3 bases and J lost 2; bases outside the gene matches: 8. This CDR3 spans 16 amino acids. From germline, CDR1 is SGHAT and CDR2 FQNNGV.

The chain recombines TRBV5-1 with TRBJ2-3, with 7 bases fitting TRBD1. The CDR3 length is 15 residues. Germline assignment: CDR1 SGHRS and CDR2 YFSETQ. V lost 6 bases to trimming and J lost 2 bases; unmatched junction nucleotides: 9. This CDR3 reads CASTRGLSTTDTQYF. CDR3 sequence (DNA): TGCGCCAGCACCAGGGGGTTATCCACCACAGATACGCAGTATTTT.

Note on this clone: Germline and junction disagree at one end, which may indicate a read error. The chain recombines TRBV23-1 with TRBJ1-6; TRBD1 matches 9 bases. TRBV23-1 is noted as an ORF with a role that remains uncertain. This CDR3 has 13 residues. The CDR3 region is CASSTTGTGRFLF. The CDR3 DNA sequence: TGCGCCAGCAGTACCACGGGGACAGGGAGGTTTCTCTTT.

Notes on this clone: Other DNA sequences in this specimen translate into the identical CDR3. The V call is TRBV3-1 (or the pseudogene TRBV3-2), the J call TRBJ2-5; 7 bases align to TRBD2. The CDR3 contains 14 residues. Trimming removed 1 base from V and 5 bases from J; junction bases left unmatched: 4. The germline V gene has CDR1 LGHDT and CDR2 YNNKEL (reference sequence). In nucleotides, the CDR3 is TGTGCCAGCAGCCAAGTACGGGGAGGGGAGACCCAGTACTTC. Amino acid sequence: CASSQVRGGETQYF.

This chain connects TRBV2 to TRBJ1-1, with no clear D. Germline V gene data show CDR1 as SNHLY and CDR2 as FYNNEI. The CDR3 runs 10 residues. Trimming removed 10 bases from V and 5 bases from J, with 8 bases in between. CDR3 loop: CATLLTEAFF. CDR3 DNA sequence: TGTGCCACCCTGTTAACTGAAGCTTTCTTT.

This clone showed up just once. The V and J genes are TRBV7-8 and TRBJ2-1, with D possibly being TRBD1 (5 bases). Germline lookup yields CDR1 SGHVS and CDR2 FQNEAQ. Trimming pared 1 base from V and 10 bases from J, leaving 11 bases between. CDR3 length: 13 residues. In DNA form, the CDR3 reads TGTGCCAGCAGCTTAGGCAGGGCGCAGGAGCAGTTCTTC. Protein: CASSLGRAQEQFF.

The V and J genes are TRBV19 and TRBJ1-2; weak D call: TRBD1 (5 bases). This CDR3 is built from 16 residues. Germline-derived CDR1 and CDR2 are LNHDA and SQIVND (reference sequence). V lost 1 base and J 4 bases, leaving 16 bases between the germline ends. The CDR3 protein is CASSIVRGSSPYGYTF. CDR3 sequence (DNA): TGTGCCAGTAGTATAGTACGGGGGTCCTCACCCTATGGCTACACCTTC.

CDR3 in amino acids: CASSPTEGVYNEQFF. CDR3 DNA: TGTGCCAGCAGCCCCACCGAGGGTGTCTACAATGAGCAGTTCTTC. This sequence joins TRBV5-6 and TRBJ2-1, with a tentative D call TRBD2 (5 bases). Germline values: CDR1 SGHDT, CDR2 YYEEEE. The V gene lost 4 bases and the J gene lost 3 bases, with 14 bases spanning the gap. CDR3 length: 15 residues.

The rearrangement uses TRBV6-5 and TRBJ2-7; TRBD1 might be the D (6 bases). CDR1 is MNHEY, CDR2 SVGAGI, per germline. The V and J ends lost 8 bases and 2 bases respectively, with 13 bases between them. CDR3 length: 13 amino acids. The CDR3 loop is CASWGQAAYEQYF. CDR3 in DNA: TGTGCCAGCTGGGGGCAGGCTGCCTACGAGCAGTACTTC.

V usage is TRBV5-5 and J usage is TRBJ2-6; TRBD2 might be the D (6 bases). Germline values: CDR1 SGHKS, CDR2 YYEKEE (reference sequence). The V end was cut by 6 bases, the J end by 1 base, with 23 bases between. This CDR3 has 19 residues. The CDR3 bases are TGTGCCAGCAACCTGGCGGGGAGGACCCATTCTTCTGGGGCCAACGTCCTGACTTTC. Translated, it gives CASNLAGRTHSSGANVLTF.

The chain has TRBV3-1 (or the pseudogene TRBV3-2) and TRBJ2-1, with D unresolved. Germline-derived CDR1 and CDR2 are LGHDT and YNNKEL (reference sequence). With 0 bases removed from V and 7 bases from J, the gap between germline ends came to 16 bases. CDR3 length: 16 residues. The DNA for the CDR3 is TGTGCCAGCAGCCAAGATTTTGGCAAGTCGAGGAATGAGCAGTTCTTC. Protein sequence: CASSQDFGKSRNEQFF.

The chain is built from TRBV7-2 and TRBJ1-1; maybe TRBD1 (6 bases). Trimming took 5 bases from V and 0 from J, leaving 16 bases between them. CDR1 and CDR2 (germline): SGHTA, FQGNSA. The length of the CDR3 is 16 residues. The CDR3, as DNA: TGTGCCAGCAGCCCTCCGGGGGGGCAGATGAACACTGAAGCTTTCTTT. Translated, it gives CASSPPGGQMNTEAFF. The whole variable domain, filled in from reference TRBV7-2 and TRBJ1-1, reads GAGVSQSPSNKVTEKGKDVELRCDPISGHTALYWYRQSLGQGLEFLIYFQGNSAPDKSGLPSDRFSAERTGGSVSTLTIQRTQQEDSAVYLCASSPPGGQMNTEAFFGQGTRLTVV.

The rearrangement links TRBV3-1 (or the pseudogene TRBV3-2) to TRBJ2-4; the D is unclear. The CDR3 has 17 amino acids. V gave up 0 bases and J gave up 0 bases, with 12 bases separating them. The V gene's germline CDR1 is LGHDT and CDR2 YNNKEL (reference sequence). The CDR3 region is CASSQDESPLAKNIQYF. The DNA for the CDR3 is TGTGCCAGCAGCCAAGATGAGTCTCCACTAGCCAAAAACATTCAGTACTTC.

Remarks on this clone: This specimen includes other DNA sequences encoding the same CDR3. The chain links TRBV5-1 to TRBJ1-1, with D perhaps TRBD1 (5 bases). This CDR3 region has 14 residues. Germline CDR1 and CDR2: SGHRS and YFSETQ. The V and J ends lost 0 bases and 1 base respectively, with 7 bases between them. The CDR3 bases are TGCGCCAGCAGCTTGGGACAGAGGAACACTGAAGCTTTCTTT. Protein: CASSLGQRNTEAFF. The full variable domain, with the rest looked up from reference TRBV5-1 and TRBJ1-1, is KAGVTQTPRYLIKTRGQQVTLSCSPISGHRSVSWYQQTPGQGLQFLFEYFSETQRNKGNFPGRFSGRQFSNSRSEMNVSTLELGDSALYLCASSLGQRNTEAFFGQGTRLTVV.

V is TRBV15 and J is TRBJ1-4, with D unclear. Trimming stripped 0 bases from V and 4 bases from J, with 9 bases between. The CDR3 is made up of 15 amino acids. Per germline, CDR1 LNHNV and CDR2 YYDKDF (reference sequence). The CDR3 sequence: CATSRDGGVNEKLFF. Here the CDR3 DNA reads TGTGCCACCAGCAGAGATGGCGGGGTTAATGAAAAACTGTTTTTT.

The chain couples TRBV7-8 to TRBJ2-2; 8 bases line up with TRBD2. Germline V gene sequence: CDR1 SGHVS, CDR2 FQNEAQ. The ends lost 1 base at V and 2 bases at J; junction bases unmatched: 9. CDR3 size: 18 residues. The CDR3 DNA follows: TGTGCCAGCAGCTTAGTCGAAGCGGGGGTCTTCAACACCGGGGAGCTGTTTTTT. The encoded protein is CASSLVEAGVFNTGELFF.

This chain connects TRBV10-2 to TRBJ1-5; 10 nucleotides match TRBD1. Trimming took 9 bases from V and 4 from J; bases not matched to a gene: 6. CDR3 length equals 14 residues. Germline lookup yields CDR1 WSHSY and CDR2 SAAADI. The CDR3 loop is CASSWTGGNQPQHF. In nucleotides, the CDR3 is TGCGCCAGTAGTTGGACAGGGGGGAATCAGCCCCAGCATTTT.